The rows below give T cell receptor beta chains drawn from one sample of a study of CD8 T cells in Susac syndrome. TCRdb redid the calling of the immunoSEQ multiplex PCR reads with MiXCR, one entry per CDR3 protein. The top ten hold more than 0.09% of the sample, which has 400,000 or so distinct CDR3 sequences, more than 70% seen once. The sample consisted of CD8+ T cells from PBMCs. These receptors originate from a human donor with multiple sclerosis. CDR3s include the opening cysteine and the closing phenylalanine or tryptophan. D genes are given only for firm matches. Size tells how often a clone was seen (once, few, many) or the class of an expanded clone, and some rows leave it out.

v_gene	j_gene	len	abundance	d_gene	CDR3aa	CDR3nt
TRBV27	TRBJ2-1	18	NA	TRBD1	CASSLSGTDISSYNEQFF	TGTGCCAGCAGTTTATCGGGGACAGACATTAGCTCCTACAATGAGCAGTTCTTC
TRBV12-5	TRBJ1-1	11	NA	NA	CASGLPHEAFF	TGTGCTAGTGGCCTTCCTCATGAAGCTTTCTTT
TRBV5-4	TRBJ2-3	15	NA	TRBD2	CASPGLAGPTDTQYF	TGTGCCAGCCCAGGACTAGCGGGGCCCACAGATACGCAGTATTTT
TRBV27	TRBJ1-1	15	NA	TRBD1	CASSLSEGTVTEAFF	TGTGCCAGCAGTTTATCGGAGGGGACAGTTACTGAAGCTTTCTTT
TRBV27	TRBJ2-1	18	NA	TRBD2	CASSFLGTSGTFYNEQFF	TGTGCCAGCAGTTTCCTCGGGACTAGCGGGACCTTCTACAATGAGCAGTTCTTC
TRBV6-5	TRBJ2-7	11	NA	NA	CASSTGREQYF	TGTGCCAGCAGCACTGGGCGCGAGCAGTACTTC
TRBV13	TRBJ1-4	15	NA	NA	CASSSRDIDFGKLFF	TGTGCCAGCAGCTCCCGGGACATTGACTTCGGAAAACTGTTTTTT
TRBV24-1	TRBJ1-3	17	NA	NA	CATSALRRSNSGNTIYF	TGTGCCACCAGTGCCCTAAGGCGGTCCAACTCTGGAAACACCATATATTTT
TRBV27	TRBJ1-1	13	NA	NA	CASSIQKNTEAFF	TGTGCCAGCAGTATCCAGAAGAACACTGAAGCTTTCTTT
TRBV6-5	TRBJ2-2	15	few	NA	CASSYSKGGTGELFF	TGTGCCAGCAGTTACTCGAAGGGGGGAACCGGGGAGCTGTTTTTT
TRBV20-1	TRBJ2-3	13	NA	NA	CSASGEGTDTQYF	TGCAGTGCCTCAGGGGAAGGCACAGATACGCAGTATTTT
TRBV30	TRBJ1-2	15	NA	TRBD1	CAWTQGGEGPYGYTF	TGTGCCTGGACCCAGGGGGGAGAGGGACCCTATGGCTACACCTTC
TRBV25-1	TRBJ2-1	17	NA	NA	CASSGPRPRSSYNEQFF	TGTGCCAGCAGTGGCCCCCGACCCCGAAGCTCCTACAATGAGCAGTTCTTC
TRBV5-6	TRBJ2-1	16	once	TRBD2	CASSLVLAATYNEQFF	TGTGCCAGCAGCTTGGTTCTAGCGGCGACCTACAATGAGCAGTTCTTC
TRBV4-1	TRBJ2-1	16	NA	NA	CASSQERASLIDEQFF	TGCGCCAGCAGCCAAGAGAGGGCATCGCTGATTGATGAGCAGTTCTTC
TRBV27	TRBJ2-1	13	NA	NA	CASSLLTLNEQFF	TGTGCCAGCAGTTTATTGACTCTCAATGAGCAGTTCTTC